The T cell receptor (beta chain) described here comes from a study of OX40 agonist ivuxolimab in advanced cancers. Only in-frame clones appear in the TCRdb table, and some are missing; sequencing was by immunoSEQ multiplex PCR. The data show over 75,000 clones, with about nine tenths seen just once and roughly 0.32% held by the top ten. The CDR3 is 15 residues long. Trimming left V 3 bases short and J 8 bases short, with 17 bases between. Per the germline V gene, CDR1 is SGHTA and CDR2 is FQGNSA. Regarding the study as a whole: Antigens targeted by the expanded peripheral T cells were not determined. At doses 0.1 to 3.0 mg/kg, CD4+ and CD8+ clones expanded.

Of note for this clone: Its specificity is unknown.

This chain connects TRBV7-2 to TRBJ2-1; TRBD2 might be the D (6 bases). This TCR was sampled from an adult with an advanced solid tumor such as melanoma, head and neck, liver or kidney cancer. Sequencing used CD4+ or CD8+ T cells sorted from blood, obtained in a trial of the OX40 agonist ivuxolimab. CDR3 coding DNA: TGTGCCAGCAGCTTCGGCGGGACCTCGAGGCATGAGCAGTTCTTC. It specifies CASSFGGTSRHEQFF.